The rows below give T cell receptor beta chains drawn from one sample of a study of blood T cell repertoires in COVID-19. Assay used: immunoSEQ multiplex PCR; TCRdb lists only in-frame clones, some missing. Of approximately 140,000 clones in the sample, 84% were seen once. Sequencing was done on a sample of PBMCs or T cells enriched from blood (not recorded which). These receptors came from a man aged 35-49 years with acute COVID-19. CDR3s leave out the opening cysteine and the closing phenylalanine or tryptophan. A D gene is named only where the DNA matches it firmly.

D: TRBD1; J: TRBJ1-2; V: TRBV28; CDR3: ASRSDRDGFGGYT
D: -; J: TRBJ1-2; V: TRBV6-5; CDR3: ASSPGLDGYT
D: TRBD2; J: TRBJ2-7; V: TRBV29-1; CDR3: SVEIAGGFYEQY
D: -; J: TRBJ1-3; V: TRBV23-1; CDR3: ASSQPRWGLERAGNTIY
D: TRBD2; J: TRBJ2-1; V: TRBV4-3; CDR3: ASSQDKVLNGGRSEQF
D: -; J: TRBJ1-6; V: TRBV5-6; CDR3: ASSSGNSPLH
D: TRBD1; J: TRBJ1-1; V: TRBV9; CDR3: ASSVEGGPEAF
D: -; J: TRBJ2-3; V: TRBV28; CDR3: ASSLFFPPRGGGTDTQY
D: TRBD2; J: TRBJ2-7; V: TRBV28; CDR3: ASSPRGGGPSSYEQY
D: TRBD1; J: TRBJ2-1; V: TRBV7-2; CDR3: ASRRQGNSYNEQF
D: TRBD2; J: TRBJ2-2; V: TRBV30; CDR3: AWSAGAVNTGELF
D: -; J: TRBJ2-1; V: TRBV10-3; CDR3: AISEWSYNEQF
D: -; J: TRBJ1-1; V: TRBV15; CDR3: ATSRDLRVSNTEAF
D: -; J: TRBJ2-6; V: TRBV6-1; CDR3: ASSESFGDMGANVLT
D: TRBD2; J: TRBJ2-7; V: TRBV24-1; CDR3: ATSAAGEGEQY
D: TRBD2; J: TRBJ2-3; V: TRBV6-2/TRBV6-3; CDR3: ASSYPTSGTYTDTQY
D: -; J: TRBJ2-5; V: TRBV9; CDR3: ASSVAVGARQETQY
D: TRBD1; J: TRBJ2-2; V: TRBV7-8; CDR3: ASSGYRGNTGELF
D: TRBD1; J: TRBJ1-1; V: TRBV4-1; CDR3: ASSRAQGLYTEAF
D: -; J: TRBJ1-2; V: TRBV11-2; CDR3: ASSLDPGANYGYT
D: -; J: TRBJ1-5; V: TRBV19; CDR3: ASSPRGVGSNQPQH
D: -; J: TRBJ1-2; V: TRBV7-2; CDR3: ASSSTGRGRGYT
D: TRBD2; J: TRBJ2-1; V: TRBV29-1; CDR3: SVVRTSNEQF
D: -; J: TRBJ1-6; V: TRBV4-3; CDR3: ASSQDLQVTGDSPLH
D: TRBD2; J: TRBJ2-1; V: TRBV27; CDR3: ASSIIAGGGSNEQF
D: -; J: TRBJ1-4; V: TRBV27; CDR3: ASSLNGGTNEKLF
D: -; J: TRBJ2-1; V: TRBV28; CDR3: ASSPPGGGGEQF
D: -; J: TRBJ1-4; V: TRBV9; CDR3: ASSLRGDTNEKLF
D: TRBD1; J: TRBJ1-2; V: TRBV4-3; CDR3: ASGTGLNVGGYT
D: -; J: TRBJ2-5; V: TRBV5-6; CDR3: ASSENSGEETQY
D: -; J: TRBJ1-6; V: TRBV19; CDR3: ASSSVAGASNSPLH
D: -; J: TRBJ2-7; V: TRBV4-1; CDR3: ASSLGFGVTSYEQY
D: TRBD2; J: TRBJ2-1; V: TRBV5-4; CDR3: ASSRTSGGDNEQF
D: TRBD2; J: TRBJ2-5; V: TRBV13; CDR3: ASSLQFSGGEAQY
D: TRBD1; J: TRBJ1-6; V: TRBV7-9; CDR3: ASSYGDRGNSPLH
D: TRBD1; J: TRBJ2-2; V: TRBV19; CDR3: ASSASPSRQGSAGELF
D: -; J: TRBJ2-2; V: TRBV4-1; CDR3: ASSAHTTLGSGELF
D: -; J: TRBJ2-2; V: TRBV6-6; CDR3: ASSYYPSGAGELF
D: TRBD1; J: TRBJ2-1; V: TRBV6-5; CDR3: ASSYSRDRGHNEQF
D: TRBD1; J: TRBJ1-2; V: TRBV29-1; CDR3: SVATGAVNYGYT
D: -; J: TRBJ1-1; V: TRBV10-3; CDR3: AISESSGGTEAF
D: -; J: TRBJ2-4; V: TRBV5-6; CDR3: ASSSWGVAARDIQY